Listed below are T cell receptor beta chains from one sample, sequenced in a study of control samples from healthy donors and cancer patients. Profiling relied on immunoSEQ multiplex PCR, and the TCRdb table lists in-frame clones only, not all of them. The data show 95,000 to 150,000 clones, more than 75% seen once. Sequencing input: blood. These receptors were collected from a young man in good health. The CDR3 runs from the conserved cysteine through the conserved F or W. The D gene is left open where the match is weak. A clone size is listed for some rows: how often the clone was seen (once, few, many), or a class if it is expanded.

>.|TRBJ1-4|TRBV2|.
CASSEAHGSDEKLFF
TGTGCCAGCAGTGAAGCGCACGGGTCTGATGAAAAACTGTTTTTT
>.|TRBJ1-2|TRBV5-1|TRBD1
CASSLQFRTGNYGYTF
TGCGCCAGCAGCTTACAATTCCGGACAGGCAACTATGGCTACACCTTC
>.|TRBJ1-5|TRBV18|.
CASSPLPAYSNQPQHF
TGTGCCAGCTCACCATTGCCTGCTTATAGCAATCAGCCCCAGCATTTT
>.|TRBJ2-2|TRBV2|TRBD2
CASSSLAGGNTGELFF
TGTGCCAGCAGTTCCTTAGCGGGGGGCAACACCGGGGAGCTGTTTTTT
>medium-sized|TRBJ1-1|TRBV2|TRBD1
CASSERRQGYVQNTEAFF
TGTGCCAGCAGTGAAAGGAGACAGGGATATGTTCAGAACACTGAAGCTTTCTTT
>.|TRBJ1-3|TRBV13|.
CASSVSGNTIYF
TGTGCCAGCAGCGTCTCTGGAAACACCATATATTTT
>.|TRBJ1-1|TRBV12-3/TRBV12-4|.
CASTPGAGPEAFF
TGTGCCAGCACCCCCGGAGCAGGGCCTGAAGCTTTCTTT
>.|TRBJ1-5|TRBV2|.
CASSSNPIFGPQHF
TGTGCCAGCAGCTCCAACCCGATCTTCGGGCCCCAGCATTTT
>.|TRBJ2-1|TRBV9|TRBD1
CASSGGQGFYNEQFF
TGTGCCAGCAGCGGGGGACAGGGGTTTTACAATGAGCAGTTCTTC
>.|TRBJ1-2|TRBV5-1|.
CASSLDQGPYGYTF
TGCGCCAGCAGCTTGGATCAGGGGCCCTATGGCTACACCTTC
>.|TRBJ2-5|TRBV6-1|.
CASSETGGQETQYF
TGTGCCAGCAGTGAAACCGGGGGTCAAGAGACCCAGTACTTC
>.|TRBJ2-3|TRBV7-3|TRBD1
CASSSRTGADTQYF
TGTGCCAGCAGCTCACGGACAGGGGCAGATACGCAGTATTTT
>.|TRBJ1-1|TRBV3-1/TRBV3-2|.
CASSSLAVQGITEAFF
TGTGCCAGCAGCTCGCTAGCCGTTCAGGGTATAACTGAAGCTTTCTTT